This T cell receptor (beta chain) came from a study of cytomegalovirus exposure and HLA in healthy donors. Study-wide points: Using the classifier, cytomegalovirus status was reportedly diagnosed with high specificity and sensitivity. Reported findings show TCR beta sequences accurately forecast HLA-A and HLA-B alleles in most subjects. Across HLA loci, a later analysis found differing TCR association rates, with DRB1 most and HLA-C fewest.

The PCR used 60 Vbeta and 13 Jbeta primers. Profiling relied on immunoSEQ multiplex PCR, and the TCRdb table lists in-frame clones only, not all of them. Of 150,000 to 200,000 clones listed, about 81% are singletons. The CDR3 is 13 amino acids. Germline values: CDR1 SQVTM, CDR2 ANQGSEA. The V gene lost 6 bases and the J gene lost 8 bases, with 17 bases spanning the gap. This clone appeared once. Its antigen is currently unknown. The receptor was isolated from a girl aged 2 to 9 in good health and CMV-seropositive. Material for sequencing was PBMCs. The chain uses TRBV29-1 and TRBJ2-1; a weak D match, TRBD2 (5 bases). CDR3: CSVGREAIDEQFF. CDR3 nucleotides: TGCAGCGTGGGGAGAGAGGCTATCGATGAGCAGTTCTTC.